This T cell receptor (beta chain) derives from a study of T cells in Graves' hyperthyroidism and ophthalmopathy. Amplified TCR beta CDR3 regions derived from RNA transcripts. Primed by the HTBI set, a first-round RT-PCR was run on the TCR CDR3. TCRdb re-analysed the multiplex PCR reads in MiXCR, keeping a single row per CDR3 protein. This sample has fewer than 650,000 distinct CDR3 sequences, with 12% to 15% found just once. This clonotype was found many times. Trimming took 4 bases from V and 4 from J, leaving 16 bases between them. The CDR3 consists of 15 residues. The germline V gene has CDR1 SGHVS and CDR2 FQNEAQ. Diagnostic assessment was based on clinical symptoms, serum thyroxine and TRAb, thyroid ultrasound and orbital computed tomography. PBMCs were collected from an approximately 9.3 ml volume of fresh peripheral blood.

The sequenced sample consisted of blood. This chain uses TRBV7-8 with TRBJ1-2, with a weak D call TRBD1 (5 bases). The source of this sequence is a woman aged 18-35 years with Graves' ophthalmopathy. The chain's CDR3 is CASSSFDSALYGYTF. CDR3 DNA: TGTGCCAGCAGCTCATTCGACAGTGCCCTCTATGGCTACACCTTC. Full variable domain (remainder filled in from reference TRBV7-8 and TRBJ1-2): GAGVSQSPRYKVAKRGQDVALRCDPISGHVSLFWYQQALGQGPEFLTYFQNEAQLDKSGLPSDRFFAERPEGSVSTLKIQRTQQEDSAVYLCASSSFDSALYGYTFGSGTRLTVV.